Following are 10 T cell receptor beta chains from one sample sequenced in a study of control samples from healthy donors and cancer patients. Profiling relied on immunoSEQ multiplex PCR, and the TCRdb table lists in-frame clones only, not all of them. The table has about 71,000 clones, under 90% seen once. Sequences were obtained from PBMCs. All receptors derive from a man in his sixties with lung cancer.

This clone was found once. V is TRBV2 and J is TRBJ1-1, with no clear D. The CDR3 sequence is 15 residues long. Germline V CDR1 and CDR2: SNHLY, FYNNEI. V was clipped by 5 bases and J by 1 base, with 14 bases between them. The CDR3 sequence: CASSIAALPNTEAFF. For the CDR3, the DNA is TGTGCCAGCAGTATAGCGGCATTACCGAACACTGAAGCTTTCTTT.

This clone turned up a few times. The chain uses TRBV9 and TRBJ2-2; D is perhaps TRBD2 (5 bases). V was trimmed by 3 bases and J by 0 bases, leaving 15 bases between them. The germline CDR1 and CDR2 sequences are SGDLS and YYNGEE. CDR3 length: 17 amino acids. CDR3 protein: CASSAPLYGANTGELFF. CDR3 DNA: TGTGCCAGCAGCGCCCCTCTATACGGGGCGAACACCGGGGAGCTGTTTTTT.

The CDR3 region has the DNA TGCAGCGCCGGGACAGGGACCTTGAACACTGAAGCTTTCTTT. Protein sequence: CSAGTGTLNTEAFF. The V gene is TRBV29-1, the J gene TRBJ1-1, with 9 nucleotides matching TRBD1. Germline V lookup: CDR1 SQVTM, CDR2 ANQGSEA. The V segment lost 7 bases and the J segment 0 bases; nucleotides outside the gene matches: 6. This CDR3 has 14 residues.

The V and J genes are TRBV7-9 and TRBJ2-5; D is undetermined. V gave up 1 base and J gave up 5 bases, with 11 bases separating them. Germline assignment: CDR1 SEHNR and CDR2 FQNEAQ (reference sequence). CDR3 size: 14 residues. CDR3 DNA: TGTGCCAGCAGCTTAGACCTCCTGGTGGAGACCCAGTACTTC. Its protein product is CASSLDLLVETQYF.

The J gene is TRBJ1-2, the V gene TRBV30; no clear D gene. This CDR3 is 13 amino acids long. Trimming pared 4 bases from V and 3 bases from J, leaving 12 bases between. Germline lookup yields CDR1 GTSNPN and CDR2 SVGIG (reference sequence). This chain's CDR3 is CAWKGPVHYGYTF. CDR3 DNA sequence: TGTGCCTGGAAGGGCCCCGTGCACTATGGCTACACCTTC.

The rearrangement links TRBV14 to TRBJ2-1; tentatively, D is TRBD2 (6 bases). The CDR3 extends over 15 amino acids. V shed 4 bases and J shed 6 bases, with 16 bases lying between them. In germline, CDR1 is SGHDN, CDR2 FVKESK. CDR3 coding DNA: TGTGCCAGCAGCCCGTTTTTTCGGGGGATCAATGAGCAGTTCTTC. It yields the protein CASSPFFRGINEQFF.

The CDR3: CASSVLAGDTRETQYF. In nucleotides, the CDR3 is TGTGCCAGCAGCGTACTAGCGGGGGATACCCGGGAGACCCAGTACTTC. The V gene is TRBV9, the J gene TRBJ2-5; 10 nucleotides align to TRBD2. Germline values: CDR1 SGDLS, CDR2 YYNGEE. Trimming took 1 base from V and 5 from J; bases not matched to a gene: 8. The CDR3 contains 16 residues.

The CDR3 sequence is CASSLENQPQHF. DNA for the CDR3: TGTGCCAGCAGCTTAGAAAATCAGCCCCAGCATTTT. V gene TRBV7-9 combines with J gene TRBJ1-5, with unresolved D. Germline V gene sequence: CDR1 SEHNR, CDR2 FQNEAQ (reference sequence). This CDR3 has 12 amino acids. V shed 1 base and J shed 4 bases, with 2 bases lying between them.

The chain links TRBV7-9 to TRBJ2-7, with 7 bases aligning to TRBD1. CDR1 and CDR2 (germline): SEHNR, FQNEAQ (reference sequence). V shed 5 bases, J shed 2 bases, and the junction held 6 bases outside the gene matches. This CDR3 is built from 14 residues. CDR3 residues: CASSPRTGPYEQYV. In nucleotides, the CDR3 is TGTGCCAGCAGCCCTCGGACAGGTCCCTACGAGCAGTACGTC.

The chain is built from TRBV18 and TRBJ1-5, with D uncertain. The germline V and J ends were trimmed by 1 base and 2 bases, with 6 bases remaining between them. Germline-derived CDR1 and CDR2 are KGHSH and LQKENI. CDR3 length: 14 residues. CDR3 protein: CASSPRTGNQPQHF. Here the CDR3 DNA reads TGTGCCAGCTCACCACGAACGGGCAATCAGCCCCAGCATTTT.